One and the same sample provided the 20 T cell receptor beta chains below, sequenced in a study of T-cell memory formation after mild COVID-19. Using its own MiXCR run on the 5' RACE reads, TCRdb lists one record per CDR3 protein. The sample includes fewer than 700,000 distinct CDR3 sequences, roughly 22% of them seen just once. Specimen: PBMCs or a T cell subset sorted from them (not recorded which). These TCRs come from an adult woman who had mild COVID-19 (a few samples of this study predate the infection). Cell type and time point are not known.

This clonotype was counted only a few times. The rearrangement links TRBV12-3 or TRBV12-4 to TRBJ1-5; D remains unclear. The V gene lost 5 bases and the J gene lost 1 base, with 6 bases spanning the gap. CDR3 length equals 13 residues. DNA for the CDR3: TGTGCCAGCAGTCCCCAAAGCAATCAGCCCCAGCATTTT. It is translated as CASSPQSNQPQHF.

The rearrangement uses TRBV7-2 and TRBJ1-1; no definite D call. This CDR3 has 15 amino acids. V was trimmed by 4 bases and J by 5 bases, leaving 17 bases between them. Germline CDR1 and CDR2: SGHTA and FQGNSA. The CDR3 is CASSSARNPGTEAFF. The CDR3 nucleotides are TGTGCCAGCAGCTCCGCTAGGAACCCGGGGACTGAAGCTTTCTTT.

The rearrangement joins TRBV6-5 to TRBJ2-7; D is perhaps TRBD1 or TRBD2 (5 bases each). V was pared by 4 bases and J by 5 bases, with 15 bases between. The CDR3 spans 14 residues. From germline, CDR1 is MNHEY and CDR2 SVGAGI. CDR3 nucleotides: TGTGCCAGCAGTTCGACAGAGGGGATGGACGAGCAGTACTTC. This gives the protein CASSSTEGMDEQYF.

The chain uses TRBV15 and TRBJ1-1; D unresolved. Germline CDR1 reads LNHNV; CDR2 reads YYDKDF (reference sequence). The V and J ends lost 8 bases and 0 bases respectively, with 7 bases between them. This CDR3 comprises 12 residues. CDR3: CATAGMNTEAFF. CDR3 DNA: TGTGCCACCGCCGGCATGAACACTGAAGCTTTCTTT. Combining the CDR3 with reference TRBV15 and TRBJ1-1 gives the whole variable domain DAMVIQNPRYQVTQFGKPVTLSCSQTLNHNVMYWYQQKSSQAPKLLFHYYDKDFNNEADTPDNFQSRRPNTSFCFLDIRSPGLGDTAMYLCATAGMNTEAFFGQGTRLTVV.

This chain links TRBV7-2 with TRBJ2-1; 7 nucleotides match TRBD2. The ends lost 4 bases at V and 7 bases at J; junction bases unmatched: 10. This CDR3 is 15 amino acids long. Germline lookup yields CDR1 SGHTA and CDR2 FQGNSA. CDR3 sequence: CASSSQAGLLNEQFF. Written as DNA, the CDR3 is TGTGCCAGCAGCTCCCAAGCGGGACTTCTTAATGAGCAGTTCTTC.

V usage is TRBV5-6 and J usage is TRBJ1-1, with D tentatively TRBD1 (5 bases). Germline loops: CDR1 SGHDT, CDR2 YYEEEE. The CDR3 runs to 14 residues. Trimming removed 2 bases at V and 7 bases at J, with 15 bases between. The CDR3 DNA reads TGTGCCAGCAGCTTTCGGGGGGTTCAGGGTGAAGCTTTCTTT. Translation gives CASSFRGVQGEAFF.

There are a few counts of this clonotype. The gene calls are TRBV27 and TRBJ2-5, with 7 positions matching TRBD1. Germline V CDR1 and CDR2: MNHEY, SMNVEV (reference sequence). The CDR3 runs 13 residues. V dropped 4 bases and J dropped 5; count of bases not matched to a gene: 4. The CDR3 nucleotides are TGTGCCAGCAGTTCAACAGGGGTCGAGACCCAGTACTTC. This gives the protein CASSSTGVETQYF.

This clonotype was observed a few times. The genes are TRBV7-9 and TRBJ1-6; D unresolved. CDR1 and CDR2 from the germline V gene are SEHNR and FQNEAQ (reference sequence). This CDR3 has 14 amino acids. V was shortened by 1 base and J by 12 bases, with 13 bases between the two germline ends. The CDR3 sequence: CASSLEDQSEPLHF. CDR3 coding DNA: TGTGCCAGCAGCTTAGAGGACCAATCCGAACCCCTCCACTTT. Full variable domain (outside the CDR3, taken from reference TRBV7-9 and TRBJ1-6): DTGVSQNPRHKITKRGQNVTFRCDPISEHNRLYWYRQTLGQGPEFLTYFQNEAQLEKSRLLSDRFSAERPKGSFSTLEIQRTEQGDSAMYLCASSLEDQSEPLHFGNGTRLTVT.

The chain is built from TRBV15 and TRBJ2-5; D uncertain. Germline V CDR1 and CDR2: LNHNV, YYDKDF (reference sequence). The CDR3 is 15 amino acids. V was shortened by 0 bases and J by 2 bases, with 10 bases between the two germline ends. The CDR3 is CATSRDPRVQETQYF. DNA of the CDR3: TGTGCCACCAGCAGAGATCCTAGGGTACAAGAGACCCAGTACTTC. The full variable domain, in which reference TRBV15 and TRBJ2-5 provide the parts outside the CDR3, is DAMVIQNPRYQVTQFGKPVTLSCSQTLNHNVMYWYQQKSSQAPKLLFHYYDKDFNNEADTPDNFQSRRPNTSFCFLDIRSPGLGDTAMYLCATSRDPRVQETQYFGPGTRLLVL.

This clonotype was seen ten or more times. This chain connects TRBV3-1 to TRBJ2-5; TRBD1 is a possible D gene (6 bases). CDR3 size: 16 residues. The germline V and J ends were trimmed by 0 bases and 5 bases, with 16 bases remaining between them. Germline V gene data show CDR1 as LGHDT and CDR2 as YNNKEL (reference sequence). CDR3 sequence: CASSQDGGGGAETQYF. The CDR3 DNA is TGTGCCAGCAGCCAAGATGGGGGCGGTGGGGCGGAGACCCAGTACTTC.

This chain joins TRBV24-1 and TRBJ2-1, with a tentative D call TRBD2 (5 bases). From germline, CDR1 is KGHDR and CDR2 SFDVKD. V was shortened by 2 bases and J by 5 bases, with 12 bases between the two germline ends. The CDR3 contains 15 residues. CDR3 sequence reads: CATSDSGMWDNEQFF. CDR3 coding DNA: TGTGCCACCAGTGATTCGGGAATGTGGGACAATGAGCAGTTCTTC.

V and J are TRBV12-3 or TRBV12-4 and TRBJ2-1; 8 nucleotides line up with TRBD2. With 8 bases clipped from V and 3 bases from J, the junction kept 6 bases outside the gene matches. The CDR3 has 14 residues. This chain's CDR3 is CASGTGGGYNEQFF. The CDR3, as DNA: TGTGCCAGCGGAACGGGGGGGGGCTACAATGAGCAGTTCTTC.

The V gene is TRBV5-1, the J gene TRBJ1-2; no reliable D call. V lost 0 bases and J 3 bases, leaving 18 bases between the germline ends. Germline values: CDR1 SGHRS, CDR2 YFSETQ. This CDR3 has 17 amino acids. CDR3 nucleotide sequence: TGCGCCAGCAGCTTGGCCTATTATCCGACGGAGGACTATGGCTACACCTTC. Its translation is CASSLAYYPTEDYGYTF.

There are many counts of this clonotype. The CDR3 bases are TGTGCCAGCAGCATTGGGACGCTCGGTTGGGGGGGGACTGAAGCTTTCTTT. This translates into CASSIGTLGWGGTEAFF. The chain couples TRBV3-1 to TRBJ1-1, with D possibly being TRBD1 (5 bases). CDR1 LGHDT and CDR2 YNNKEL come from the germline V gene (reference sequence). Trimming cost V 5 bases and J 5 bases, with 24 bases left between them. This CDR3 has 17 residues. Full variable domain (rest looked up from reference TRBV3-1 and TRBJ1-1): DTAVSQTPKYLVTQMGNDKSIKCEQNLGHDTMYWYKQDSKKFLKIMFSYNNKELIINETVPNRFSPKSPDKAHLNLHINSLELGDSAVYFCASSIGTLGWGGTEAFFGQGTRLTVV.

This sequence joins TRBV9 and TRBJ1-2; D is ambiguous. This CDR3 contains 14 residues. Germline V gene data show CDR1 as SGDLS and CDR2 as YYNGEE. The V gene lost 0 bases and the J gene lost 4 bases, with 10 bases spanning the gap. CDR3 bases: TGTGCCAGCAGCGTAGGGGAAGACCTCTATGGCTACACCTTC. Amino acids: CASSVGEDLYGYTF.

The chain joins TRBV12-3 or TRBV12-4 to TRBJ2-7; D unclear. The CDR3 length is 13 residues. The V end was cut by 1 base, the J end by 4 bases, with 8 bases between. Here the CDR3 reads CASSLDSGYEQYF. Here the CDR3 DNA reads TGTGCCAGCAGTTTAGACTCCGGGTACGAGCAGTACTTC.

This clonotype was detected only a few times. An end of the junction does not agree with germline; a read error may underlie this. This chain connects TRBV5-1 to TRBJ2-3; D not certain. CDR1 and CDR2 (germline): SGHRS, YFSETQ. This CDR3 spans 13 amino acids. The CDR3 DNA sequence: TGCGCCAGCAGATTGGACGACACAGATACGCAGTATTTT. Its protein product is CASRLDDTDTQYF.

The chain joins TRBV24-1 to TRBJ2-7; D is perhaps TRBD2 (5 bases). Between the trimmed V and J ends, which lost 4 bases and 5 bases, there was a span of 8 bases. Germline V gene data show CDR1 as KGHDR and CDR2 as SFDVKD. The CDR3 covers 12 residues. The CDR3 sequence: CATSEDGDEQYF. Here the CDR3 DNA reads TGTGCCACCAGTGAAGACGGGGACGAGCAGTACTTC.

This clonotype came up a few times. The rearrangement links TRBV13 to TRBJ2-1; 7 positions match TRBD2. Unmatched junction bases numbered 10, after V lost 5 bases and J lost 3 bases. Germline CDR1 and CDR2: PRHDT and FYEKMQ (reference sequence). There are 16 residues in the CDR3. CDR3 nucleotide sequence: TGTGCCAGCAGCCCAAGGATCAAGCGGGACTACAATGAGCAGTTCTTC. Translated: CASSPRIKRDYNEQFF. Using reference TRBV13 and TRBJ2-1 for the parts outside the CDR3, the full variable domain is AAGVIQSPRHLIKEKRETATLKCYPIPRHDTVYWYQQGPGQDPQFLISFYEKMQSDKGSIPDRFSAQQFSDYHSELNMSSLELGDSALYFCASSPRIKRDYNEQFFGPGTRLTVL.

The chain carries TRBV6-6 and TRBJ2-5; 11 nucleotides align to TRBD2. The germline V gene has CDR1 MNHNY and CDR2 SVGAGI (reference sequence). Losses at the gene ends were 2 bases for V and 5 bases for J; bases not matched to a gene: 7. This CDR3 has 16 amino acids. The CDR3 DNA reads as TGTGCCAGCAGTTACCCTAGCGGGAGGAATGGGGAGACCCAGTACTTC. It yields the protein CASSYPSGRNGETQYF.